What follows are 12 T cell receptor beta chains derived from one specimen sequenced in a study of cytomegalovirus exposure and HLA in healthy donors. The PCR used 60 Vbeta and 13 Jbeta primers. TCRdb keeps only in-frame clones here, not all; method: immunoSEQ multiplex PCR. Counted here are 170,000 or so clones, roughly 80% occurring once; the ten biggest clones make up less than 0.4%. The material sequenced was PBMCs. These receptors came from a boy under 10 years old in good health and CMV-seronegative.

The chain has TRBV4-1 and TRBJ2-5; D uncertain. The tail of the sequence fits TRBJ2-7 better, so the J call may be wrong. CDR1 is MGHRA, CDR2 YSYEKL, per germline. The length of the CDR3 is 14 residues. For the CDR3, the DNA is TGCGCCAGCAGCTCTGGTCCCGCGGCGATCGAGCAGTACTTC. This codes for CASSSGPAAIEQYF.

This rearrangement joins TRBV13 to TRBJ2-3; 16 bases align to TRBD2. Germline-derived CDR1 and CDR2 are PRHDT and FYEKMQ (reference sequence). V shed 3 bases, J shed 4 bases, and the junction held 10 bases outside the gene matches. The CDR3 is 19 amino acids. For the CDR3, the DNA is TGTGCCAGCAGCTTTTCTCCGGGACTAGCGGGAGGGCCCTCAGATACGCAGTATTTT. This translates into CASSFSPGLAGGPSDTQYF.

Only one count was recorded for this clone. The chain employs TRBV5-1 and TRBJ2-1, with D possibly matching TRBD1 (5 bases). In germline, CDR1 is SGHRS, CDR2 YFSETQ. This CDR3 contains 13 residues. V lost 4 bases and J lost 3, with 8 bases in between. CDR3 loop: CASSGTGYNEQFF. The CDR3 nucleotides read TGCGCCAGCAGCGGTACAGGCTACAATGAGCAGTTCTTC.

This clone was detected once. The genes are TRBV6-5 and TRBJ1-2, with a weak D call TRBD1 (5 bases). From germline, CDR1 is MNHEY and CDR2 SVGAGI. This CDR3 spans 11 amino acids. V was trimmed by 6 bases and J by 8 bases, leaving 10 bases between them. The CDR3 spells CASSQGWGYTF. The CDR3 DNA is TGTGCCAGCAGCCAGGGATGGGGCTACACCTTC.

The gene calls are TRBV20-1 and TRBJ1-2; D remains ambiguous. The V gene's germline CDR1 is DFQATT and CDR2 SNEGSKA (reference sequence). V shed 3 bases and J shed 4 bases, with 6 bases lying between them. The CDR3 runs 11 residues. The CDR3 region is CSARASYGYTF. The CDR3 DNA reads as TGCAGTGCTAGGGCCAGCTATGGCTACACCTTC.

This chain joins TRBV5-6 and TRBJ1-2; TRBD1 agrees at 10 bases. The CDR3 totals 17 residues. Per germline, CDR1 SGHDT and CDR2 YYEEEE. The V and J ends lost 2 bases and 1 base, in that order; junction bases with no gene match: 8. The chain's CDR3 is CASSLRQGAIFNYGYTF. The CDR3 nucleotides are TGTGCCAGCAGCTTACGACAGGGGGCGATTTTTAACTATGGCTACACCTTC.

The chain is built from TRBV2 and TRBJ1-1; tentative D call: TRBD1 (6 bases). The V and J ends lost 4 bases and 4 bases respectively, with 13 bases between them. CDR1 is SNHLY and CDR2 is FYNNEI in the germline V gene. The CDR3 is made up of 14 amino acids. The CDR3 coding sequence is TGTGCCAGCAGTGCACGGAGGGGGGGCACTGAAGCTTTCTTT. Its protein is CASSARRGGTEAFF.

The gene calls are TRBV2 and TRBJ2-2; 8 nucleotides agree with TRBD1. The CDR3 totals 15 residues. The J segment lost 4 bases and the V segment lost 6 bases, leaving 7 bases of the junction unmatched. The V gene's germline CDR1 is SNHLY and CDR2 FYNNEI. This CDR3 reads CASSVQGVSTGELFF. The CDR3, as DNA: TGTGCCAGCAGCGTACAGGGGGTTAGCACCGGGGAGCTGTTTTTT. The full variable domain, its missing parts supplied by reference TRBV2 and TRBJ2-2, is EPEVTQTPSHQVTQMGQEVILRCVPISNHLYFYWYRQILGQKVEFLVSFYNNEISEKSEIFDDQFSVERPDGSNFTLKIRSTKLEDSAMYFCASSVQGVSTGELFFGEGSRLTVL.

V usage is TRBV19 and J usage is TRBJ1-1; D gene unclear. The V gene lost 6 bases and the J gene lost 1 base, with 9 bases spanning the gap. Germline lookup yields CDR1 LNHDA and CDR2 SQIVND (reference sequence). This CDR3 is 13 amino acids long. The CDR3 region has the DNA TGTGCCAGTAGGTACGGTCCGAACACTGAAGCTTTCTTT. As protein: CASRYGPNTEAFF.

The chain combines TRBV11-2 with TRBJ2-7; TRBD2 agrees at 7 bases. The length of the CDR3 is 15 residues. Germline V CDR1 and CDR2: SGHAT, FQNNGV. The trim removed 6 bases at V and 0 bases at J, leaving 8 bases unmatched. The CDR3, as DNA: TGTGCCAGCAGGCACGGAGCGGGGAACTCCTACGAGCAGTACTTC. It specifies CASRHGAGNSYEQYF.

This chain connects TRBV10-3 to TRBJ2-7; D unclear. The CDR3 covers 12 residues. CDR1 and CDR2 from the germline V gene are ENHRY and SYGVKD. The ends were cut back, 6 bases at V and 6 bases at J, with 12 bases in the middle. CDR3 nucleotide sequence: TGTGCCATCAGCCACGAGCACGGCGAGCAGTACTTC. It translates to CAISHEHGEQYF.

CDR3 amino acids: CASSLGTGNEKLFF. CDR3 DNA: TGCGCCAGCAGCTTGGGGACAGGGAATGAAAAACTGTTTTTT. The rearrangement joins TRBV5-1 to TRBJ1-4; 8 bases align to TRBD1. The CDR3 is made up of 14 amino acids. The V gene end was trimmed by 0 bases and the J gene end by 5 bases; junction bases not matched to a gene: 0. Per the germline V gene, CDR1 is SGHRS and CDR2 is YFSETQ.